These T cell receptor beta chains were read from a single sample in a study of T cells in Graves' hyperthyroidism and ophthalmopathy. TCRdb fed the multiplex PCR reads into MiXCR, producing one record per CDR3 protein. This table has about 370,000 distinct CDR3 sequences, 15% appearing once. The source material was blood. The receptors stem from a woman between 55 and 75 years old with Graves' ophthalmopathy. The CDR3 runs from the conserved cysteine through the conserved F or W. The order of the fields is clone size, J gene, D gene, V gene, CDR3 protein, CDR3 DNA. The D gene is left open where the match is weak. Size tells how often a clone was seen (once, few, many) or the class of an expanded clone, and some rows leave it out.

few	TRBJ1-2	-	TRBV27	CASSFRGGDGYTF	TGTGCCAGCAGTTTCCGGGGGGGGGACGGCTACACCTTC
-	TRBJ2-3	TRBD2	TRBV11-2	CASSLASGSGTDTQYF	TGTGCCAGCAGCTTAGCTAGCGGGAGTGGCACAGATACGCAGTATTTT
many	TRBJ1-1	TRBD1	TRBV6-5	CASSYSTGAGTEAFF	TGTGCCAGCAGTTACTCGACAGGGGCCGGCACTGAAGCTTTCTTT
many	TRBJ2-7	TRBD1	TRBV5-1	CASSLEGGKYEQYF	TGCGCCAGCAGCTTGGAAGGGGGCAAATACGAGCAGTACTTC
-	TRBJ1-6	-	TRBV18	CASSPPPNSYNSPLHF	TGTGCCAGCTCACCACCTCCCAACTCCTATAATTCACCCCTCCACTTT
few	TRBJ1-6	-	TRBV27	CASSFGVSSYNSPLHF	TGTGCCAGCAGTTTTGGGGTGAGCTCCTATAATTCACCCCTCCACTTT
many	TRBJ2-1	TRBD2	TRBV28	CASSLAAGGTYNEQFF	TGTGCCAGCAGTTTAGCTGCGGGAGGAACCTACAATGAGCAGTTCTTC
many	TRBJ1-1	-	TRBV28	CASSLAGGGRVRNGEAFF	TGTGCCAGCAGTTTAGCGGGGGGGGGCCGAGTTAGAAATGGTGAAGCTTTCTTT
-	TRBJ2-2	-	TRBV5-4	CASSLVLEGSGELFF	TGTGCCAGCAGCTTGGTTCTTGAGGGATCCGGGGAGCTGTTTTTT
many	TRBJ1-1	-	TRBV12-3/TRBV12-4	CASSLAGTGGANTEAFF	TGTGCCAGCAGTTTGGCGGGGACGGGGGGGGCGAACACTGAAGCTTTCTTT
few	TRBJ2-1	-	TRBV11-3	CASSLGLDDEQFF	TGTGCCAGCAGCTTAGGGCTAGACGATGAGCAGTTCTTC
many	TRBJ2-7	-	TRBV28	CASSQPYRVFGYEQYF	TGTGCCAGCAGTCAACCTTACAGGGTATTTGGGTACGAGCAGTACTTC
many	TRBJ1-4	-	TRBV5-1	CASSLMGSNEKLFF	TGCGCCAGCAGCTTGATGGGGAGTAATGAAAAACTGTTTTTT
many	TRBJ2-1	-	TRBV20-1	CSASSREQFF	TGCAGTGCTAGCTCTCGAGAGCAGTTCTTC
many	TRBJ2-5	TRBD2	TRBV18	CASTTVGGPSEETQYF	TGTGCCAGCACCACGGTGGGAGGGCCCTCCGAAGAGACCCAGTACTTC